This entry features one T cell receptor beta chain sequence. The specificity of this receptor is unknown. Per-base qualities were not stored, and no clone one base away is much larger. The protocol used for the library was the immunoSEQ multiplex PCR assay. Drawn from immuneACCESS, this table holds only the in-frame rearrangements with V and J called that TCRdb kept. Clones are partly lost; checked studies trace under half to an unresolved V gene and leave the rest unexplained. The sample data list 82,000 or so clones, and nearly 96% of these were observed just once. The ten biggest clones cover approximately 0.41% of the sample. The junction shows trimming of 0 bases on V and 10 bases on J, plus 11 bases between the germline ends. The CDR3 holds 13 amino acids from the cysteine to the phenylalanine. The kept DNA is CDR3 alone, 39 bases in frame from the first base. The germline V gene sets CDR1 to SGDLS and CDR2 to YYNGEE.

The sample originates from a study of technical replicates of blood from several donors (dated by TCRdb to about 2017). The sequence was collected from a human donor in good health. Recombination joined TRBV9 with TRBJ2-1; TRBD2 is perhaps the D gene, given 5 matching bases. Sequencing used T cells isolated from PBMCs. Here is the DNA: TGTGCCAGCAGCGTAGGTCGGCAGCGGGAGCAGTTCTTC. Its protein product is CASSVGRQREQFF.